This T cell receptor (beta chain) appears in the sequencing data of a study of neurological immune-mediated disorders. General study results and limits: Multiple sclerosis patients had less TCR clonal expansion than even healthy controls, unlike HTLV-1-associated myelopathy.

cDNA was made by 5'RACE with 10-nucleotide random UMIs. TCRdb called the 5' RACE reads again in MiXCR, with one record for every CDR3 protein. The sample lists about 53,000 distinct CDR3 sequences, around 16% occurring once. The germline V gene has CDR1 SEHNR and CDR2 FQNEAQ (reference sequence). The CDR3 contains 13 residues. The study drew its healthy controls from blood bank volunteers in Maryland, USA. Concerning this clonotype: Its antigen is unidentified. Its ends do not fully match the called genes, so a read error is possible.

The TCR was taken from a man aged 60 to 75 in good health. The chain employs TRBV7-9 and TRBJ2-7; no definite D call. The specimen was PBMCs. The CDR3 sequence is CVSSFVSSYEQYF. CDR3 nucleotides: TGTGTCAGCAGCTTCGTGAGCTCCTACGAGCAGTACTTC.